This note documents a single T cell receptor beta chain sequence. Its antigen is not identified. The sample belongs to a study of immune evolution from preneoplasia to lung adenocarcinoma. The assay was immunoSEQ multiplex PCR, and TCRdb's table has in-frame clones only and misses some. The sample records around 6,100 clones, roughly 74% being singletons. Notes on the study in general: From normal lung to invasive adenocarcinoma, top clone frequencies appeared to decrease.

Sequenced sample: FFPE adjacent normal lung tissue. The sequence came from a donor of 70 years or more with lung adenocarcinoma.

Here the CDR3 DNA reads TGTGCCAGCAGCGTAGGGACAGGGTGGAATGAAAAACTGTTTTTT. It specifies CASSVGTGWNEKLFF. This rearrangement joins TRBV9 to TRBJ1-4; 8 bases agree with TRBD1. CDR3 length: 15 residues. Trimming took 0 bases from V and 5 from J; bases not matched to a gene: 3. Per germline, CDR1 SGDLS and CDR2 YYNGEE.